This TCR beta chain came from a study of PD-L1 blockade in urothelial cancer (dated by TCRdb to about 2017). Concerning the study at large: All patients started therapy at some point between 2014 and 2016 and received atezolizumab 1,200 mg intravenously every 3 weeks. About 90% of the roughly 30 patients were identified as males with urothelial cancer of bladder origin, and a prior smoking history was reported by 18 of 29 patients. An ECOG performance status of 0 or 1 was recorded for the patients, and 0 to 3 prior chemotherapy regimens had been received by the patients. Blood samples were analyzed at two time points: 3 weeks after treatment start (second dose) and 6 weeks after treatment start. Blood samples yielded a median of roughly 140,000 T cells and 65,000 to 95,000 unique TCRs, with median clonality roughly 0.082. The study was an exploratory multi-omic analysis of somatic, immune and clinical correlates of response to PD-L1 blockade with atezolizumab in urothelial cancer. Pretreatment tumor samples, along with matched peripheral blood collected serially before and after atezolizumab treatment, underwent TCR sequencing. Durable clinical benefit was defined as progression-free survival longer than 6 months, and TCR features were also tested against progression-free and overall survival. In the same patients, whole exome sequencing and RNA sequencing of pretreatment tumors were performed in addition to TCR sequencing. Durable clinical benefit was achieved by nine patients but not by the remaining 20. Approximately 30 patients had pretreatment blood TCR-seq, some 24 had at least one posttreatment blood collection, and some 24 had tumor TCR-seq. Beyond this particular receptor, the publication reports: A pretreatment peripheral blood TCR clonality below the median was linked to improved progression-free and overall survival. Because of the small sample size (n ≈ 30) and the many exploratory analyses performed, the results are intended to be regarded as hypothesis-generating. Greater expansion of tumor-associated TCR clones in peripheral blood 3 weeks after the start of treatment was observed in patients with durable benefit (n of about 20, p = 0.022).

What the time point label conveys for this sample: peripheral blood 6 weeks after treatment start. The cohort comprised roughly 30 patients with locally advanced or metastatic urothelial carcinoma treated at Memorial Sloan Kettering on a trial protocol. Peripheral blood mononuclear cells were collected pretreatment and during treatment, with between 1 and 8 total time points obtained per patient. The Qiagen DNeasy Blood extraction kit was used to purify genomic DNA from total PBMCs and tumor samples. PBMCs were collected pretreatment and during treatment, and were isolated and stored as previously described. To estimate absolute template abundance from read counts, synthetic TCR analog templates were spiked into each PCR. The immunoSEQ assay used bias-controlled V and J gene primers to amplify TCRbeta CDR3 regions from genomic DNA. Rearranged TCRbeta segments were sequenced at approximately 20X coverage. The original methods were these. Sequencing errors were corrected by clustering, and CDR3s were annotated against IMGT so that V, D and J genes could be assigned. Only productive TCRbeta rearrangements were used in downstream analyses, excluding out-of-frame or stop-codon sequences. Clonality was calculated as one minus the Shannon entropy normalized by the log of the number of unique productive sequences. Clones differing between time points or between blood and tumor were identified using Fisher's exact test with Benjamini-Hochberg correction, with an adjusted p below 0.01 applied as the threshold. TCRdb's version of the immuneACCESS table is confined to in-frame rearrangements and falls short of the full clone set. An unresolved V gene accounts for under half of the shortfall where checked; the remainder is of unknown origin. The V and J calls and clone size come from that table; D and trimming were worked out from the DNA. This sample lists 100,000 to 150,000 clones; around 86% were detected once. The ten largest clones add up to approximately 2.4% of the sample.

The CDR3 goes from the cysteine to the phenylalanine over 15 residues. Only CDR3 DNA is held: 45 bases, read in frame from base 1. Trimming removed 6 bases from V and 1 base from J, leaving 12 bases between the germline ends. As encoded in the germline V gene, CDR1 is SNHLY while CDR2 is FYNNEI. As concerns this clone: This clone's antigen is unknown. Qualities for individual bases were not recorded, and no much larger clone is one base off.

The chain links TRBV2 with TRBJ2-2; the D segment could be TRBD1, given 6 matching bases. The TCR comes from a man between 50 and 59 years old with urothelial cancer. Sequenced material: PBMCs, taken around atezolizumab (anti-PD-L1) treatment. CDR3 sequence: CASRDRSMNTGELFF. The nucleotide sequence is given as TGTGCCAGCAGGGACAGATCTATGAACACCGGGGAGCTGTTTTTT.